This TCR beta chain derives from a study of cytomegalovirus exposure and HLA in healthy donors. Study conclusions and caveats: In a later analysis, TCR association rates varied by HLA locus: DRB1 most, HLA-C fewest. The study carried out a later analysis of TCR beta sequences. It associated approximately 17,000 of them with specific HLA alleles at a false discovery rate of 0.05. Among CMV-associated TCR beta chains, most appeared HLA-restricted in a later analysis.

A remark on this clone: The target antigen is unknown.

J was trimmed by 0 bases and V by 6 bases; bases with no gene match: 16. The CDR3 spans 20 residues. Germline loops: CDR1 SGHVS, CDR2 FNYEAQ. A multiplex PCR was run with 60 Vbeta primers and 13 Jbeta primers. Libraries were prepared by immunoSEQ multiplex PCR; TCRdb keeps only in-frame clonotypes and omits some of them. The sample shows some 220,000 clones, more than 70% of them seen only once. The chain joins TRBV7-6 to TRBJ2-1, with 11 bases fitting TRBD2. The sample consisted of PBMCs. The sequence came from a boy aged 5 to 17 in good health and CMV-seronegative. The CDR3 is CASSHGTSGYSLSSYNEQFF. The CDR3 nucleotides are TGTGCCAGCAGTCATGGGACTAGCGGTTACAGCTTAAGCTCCTACAATGAGCAGTTCTTC.